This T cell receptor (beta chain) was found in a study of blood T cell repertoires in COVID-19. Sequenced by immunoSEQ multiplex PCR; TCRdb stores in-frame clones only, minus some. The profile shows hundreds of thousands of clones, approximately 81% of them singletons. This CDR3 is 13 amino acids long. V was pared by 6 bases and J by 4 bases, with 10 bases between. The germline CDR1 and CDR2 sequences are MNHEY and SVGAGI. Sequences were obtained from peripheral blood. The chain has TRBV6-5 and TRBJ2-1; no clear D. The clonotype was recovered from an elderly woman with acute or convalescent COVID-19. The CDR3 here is CASSSRLYNEQFF. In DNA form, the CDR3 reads TGTGCCAGCAGCTCAAGACTGTACAATGAGCAGTTCTTC.